A single T cell receptor (beta chain) is shown here with its context. TCRdb keeps only in-frame clones here, not all; method: immunoSEQ multiplex PCR. The sample has approximately 210,000 clones, around 78% seen once. Deletions cut 10 bases from V and 0 bases from J, with 10 bases between. This CDR3 comprises 12 residues. Germline assignment: CDR1 SNHLY and CDR2 FYNNEI. These data come from a study of blood T cell repertoires in COVID-19. Study information: The analysed material was cDNA or gDNA that came from T cells, B-cell-depleted T cells, or PBMCs.

The TCR was taken from a woman aged 65 to 85 with active or convalescent COVID-19. The chain is built from TRBV2 and TRBJ2-7; possibly TRBD2 for D (5 bases). The specimen sequenced was peripheral blood. CDR3 in amino acids: CATTGSSYEQYF. CDR3 nucleotide sequence: TGTGCCACGACGGGGAGCTCCTACGAGCAGTACTTC.